The next 13 T cell receptor beta chains were all read from a single sample in a study of response to subunit inactivated influenza vaccine. Each CDR3 protein is one row after TCRdb ran MiXCR on the RT-PCR reads. This sample yields around 470,000 distinct CDR3 sequences, of which more than 7% are seen a single time; around 13% belongs to the top ten. Here the sequenced sample was PBMCs from blood, taken less than 25 months after vaccination. These receptors came from a man aged 45-69 years who received an inactivated influenza vaccine.

This chain joins TRBV18 and TRBJ2-2; TRBD2 agrees at 13 bases. Per germline, CDR1 KGHSH and CDR2 LQKENI. The CDR3 has 17 residues. V dropped 3 bases and J dropped 4; count of bases not matched to a gene: 5. The CDR3 DNA sequence: TGTGCCAGCTCACCGGGACTAGCGGGACTGGGCACCGGGGAGCTGTTTTTT. It encodes CASSPGLAGLGTGELFF.

The table lists this clonotype with many counts. The CDR3 DNA follows: TGTGCCAGCAGCCAAGATACCGCAGGGGTCTATGGCTACACCTTC. Translating it yields CASSQDTAGVYGYTF. The chain combines TRBV3-1 with TRBJ1-2; tentative D call: TRBD1 (6 bases). V was trimmed by 0 bases and J by 4 bases, leaving 12 bases between them. CDR1 and CDR2 (germline): LGHDT, YNNKEL (reference sequence). The CDR3 is made up of 15 amino acids.

This clonotype has at least ten counts. The chain combines TRBV12-3 or TRBV12-4 with TRBJ2-3; D gene ambiguous. The V end was cut by 5 bases, the J end by 6 bases, with 9 bases between. This CDR3 contains 12 residues. As DNA, the CDR3 is TGTGCCAGCAGTCCGATAGTTGATACGCAGTATTTT. Encoded protein: CASSPIVDTQYF.

This clonotype was counted a few times. The chain carries TRBV5-1 and TRBJ1-3; no reliable D call. Germline V gives CDR1 SGHRS, CDR2 YFSETQ. V was trimmed by 4 bases and J by 0 bases, leaving 20 bases between them. This CDR3 is built from 18 residues. In nucleotides, the CDR3 is TGCGCCAGCAGCGCGACGCAACTCACCACTTACTCTGGAAACACCATATATTTT. Protein sequence: CASSATQLTTYSGNTIYF.

This rearrangement joins TRBV29-1 to TRBJ1-1, with a possible D match to TRBD1 (6 bases). Germline CDR1 reads SQVTM; CDR2 reads ANQGSEA. V dropped 5 bases and J dropped 6 bases, with 16 bases sitting between them. CDR3 size: 13 residues. CDR3 amino acids: CSVPQGKRAEAFF. DNA for the CDR3: TGCAGCGTTCCCCAGGGGAAGAGGGCTGAAGCTTTCTTT.

This clonotype appeared a few times. The rearrangement joins TRBV29-1 to TRBJ2-5, with unresolved D. Germline lookup yields CDR1 SQVTM and CDR2 ANQGSEA. V was cut by 7 bases and J by 1 base, with 19 bases left in between. This CDR3 has 15 residues. The CDR3 sequence: CSATPITMVQETQYF. CDR3 sequence (DNA): TGCAGCGCCACACCGATAACTATGGTCCAAGAGACCCAGTACTTC.

This clonotype was counted at least ten times. V and J are TRBV7-9 and TRBJ2-1, with D perhaps matching TRBD2 (6 bases). Trimming took off 1 base at V and 4 bases at J, with 11 bases between the two ends. In germline, CDR1 is SEHNR, CDR2 FQNEAQ (reference sequence). The CDR3 runs 15 residues. CDR3 bases: TGTGCCAGCAGCTTAGGAGGCGGGGTTTACAATGAGCAGTTCTTC. Its translation is CASSLGGGVYNEQFF.

This clonotype was seen many times. V is TRBV12-3 or TRBV12-4 and J is TRBJ1-1, with D possibly TRBD1 on 6 matching bases. The ends were cut back, 2 bases at V and 0 bases at J, with 10 bases in the middle. The CDR3 runs 15 residues. The CDR3 reads CASSLRGGMNTEAFF. The CDR3 DNA is TGTGCCAGCAGTTTAAGGGGGGGCATGAACACTGAAGCTTTCTTT.

This clonotype was counted a few times. This chain uses TRBV27 with TRBJ1-2; D is unclear. CDR1 and CDR2 from the germline V gene are MNHEY and SMNVEV (reference sequence). The germline V and J ends were trimmed by 6 bases and 7 bases, with 15 bases remaining between them. The CDR3 loop spans 13 amino acids. The CDR3: CASRLGRVGGYTF. As DNA, the CDR3 is TGTGCCAGCAGGTTAGGGAGGGTTGGTGGCTACACCTTC.

The chain joins TRBV9 to TRBJ2-1; the match to TRBD1 covers 11 bases. The CDR3 length is 14 residues. Per the germline V gene, CDR1 is SGDLS and CDR2 is YYNGEE. Unmatched junction bases numbered 1, after V lost 1 base and J lost 7 bases. The CDR3 nucleotides read TGTGCCAGCAGCGTATGGGACAGGGGGAATGAGCAGTTCTTC. It encodes CASSVWDRGNEQFF.

This clonotype was seen repeatedly, ten times or more. This chain joins TRBV4-3 and TRBJ2-5, with 9 positions matching TRBD1. The CDR3 is 17 amino acids. Germline V gene sequence: CDR1 LGHNA, CDR2 YSLEER. V dropped 1 base and J dropped 5; count of bases not matched to a gene: 11. The chain's CDR3 is CASSQATGGAGMETQYF. Written as DNA, the CDR3 is TGCGCCAGCAGCCAAGCTACAGGGGGCGCAGGTATGGAGACCCAGTACTTC.

This clonotype was seen repeatedly, ten times or more. The DNA of the CDR3 is TGTGCCAGCAGTCCTTATAATAACGAGCAGTACTTC. Translated: CASSPYNNEQYF. The rearrangement joins TRBV12-3 or TRBV12-4 to TRBJ2-7; D is ambiguous. V shed 5 bases and J shed 5 bases, with 10 bases lying between them. The CDR3 contains 12 residues.

V and J are TRBV12-3 or TRBV12-4 and TRBJ2-1; 14 nucleotides agree with TRBD2. V trimming: 4 bases; J trimming: 8 bases; junction bases outside the gene matches: 4. The CDR3 spans 15 residues. The CDR3 reads CASSYGTSGGDEQFF. In DNA, the CDR3 is TGTGCCAGCAGTTACGGGACTAGCGGGGGCGATGAGCAGTTCTTC.